The 29 T cell receptor beta chains below come from one sample, sequenced in a study of monozygotic twins with inflammatory bowel disease. Following a re-call of the 5' RACE reads, TCRdb has one entry per CDR3 protein and lacks DNA. Its table lists approximately 120,000 distinct CDR3 sequences. Source material: blood. These receptors were collected from a human donor with ulcerative colitis or Crohn's disease, or a healthy co-twin of an affected twin (not recorded which).

The chain is built from TRBV20-1 and TRBJ2-1; TCRdb designates TRBD1, a call that cannot be tested without DNA. Germline V gene data show CDR1 as DFQATT and CDR2 as SNEGSKA (reference sequence). The CDR3 has 15 residues. CDR3: CSARGGDRGHNEQFF.

The gene calls are TRBV15 and TRBJ2-4. Germline CDR1 is LNHNV and CDR2 is YYDKDF (reference sequence). The CDR3 is made up of 12 amino acids. The CDR3: CATSRVGDFQYF. The full variable domain, completed using reference TRBV15 and TRBJ2-4, is DAMVIQNPRYQVTQFGKPVTLSCSQTLNHNVMYWYQQKSSQAPKLLFHYYDKDFNNEADTPDNFQSRRPNTSFCFLDIRSPGLGDTAMYLCATSRVGDFQYFGAGTRLSVL.

The chain is built from TRBV11-1 and TRBJ2-4; checking the TCRdb D call of TRBD1 is not possible without DNA. Looked up from germline, CDR1 is SGHAT and CDR2 is FQDESV (reference sequence). CDR3 size: 13 residues. The CDR3 region is CASSRQGHGIQYF.

The chain links TRBV28 to TRBJ2-1; TCRdb indicates TRBD2, and absent DNA this call remains unverified. CDR3 length equals 16 residues. CDR1 and CDR2 from the germline V gene are MDHEN and SYDVKM. The CDR3 is CASTVSPGLPYNEQFF.

This chain joins TRBV11-2 and TRBJ2-7. Germline-derived CDR1 and CDR2 are SGHAT and FQNNGV. This CDR3 is built from 13 residues. CDR3 residues: CASSLPLGYEQYF.

V usage is TRBV4-1 and J usage is TRBJ2-7; the D gene TCRdb calls, TRBD1, cannot be checked with no DNA. The CDR3 is made up of 15 amino acids. Germline assignment: CDR1 MGHRA and CDR2 YSYEKL. Here the CDR3 reads CASSQDETGAYEQYF.

This chain connects TRBV24-1 to TRBJ2-3; TCRdb outputs TRBD2, but without DNA this stays unchecked. The CDR3 has 17 amino acids. CDR1 is KGHDR and CDR2 is SFDVKD in the germline V gene. The CDR3 is CATSDLSSGGRTDTQYF.

The chain carries TRBV2 and TRBJ2-3; TCRdb's assignment of TRBD2 cannot be checked, as there is no DNA. Germline V CDR1 and CDR2: SNHLY, FYNNEI. The CDR3 has 22 residues. CDR3 sequence reads: CASSRPRQGAIAPGLAGASFSF.

The CDR3 sequence is CASSFSREDYGYTF. This sequence joins TRBV7-2 and TRBJ1-2; the D call of TRBD1 rests on TCRdb alone, since no DNA is present to check it. This CDR3 is 14 amino acids long. The V gene's germline CDR1 is SGHTA and CDR2 FQGNSA.

The CDR3 is CASSLEALSGAGRVVQFF. V is TRBV7-8 and J is TRBJ2-1; TCRdb calls TRBD1, which cannot be checked without DNA. CDR3 length: 18 residues. The V gene's germline CDR1 is SGHVS and CDR2 FQNEAQ. Using reference TRBV7-8 and TRBJ2-1 for the parts outside the CDR3, the full variable domain is GAGVSQSPRYKVAKRGQDVALRCDPISGHVSLFWYQQALGQGPEFLTYFQNEAQLDKSGLPSDRFFAERPEGSVSTLKIQRTQQEDSAVYLCASSLEALSGAGRVVQFFGPGTRLTVL.

The rearrangement joins TRBV5-1 to TRBJ2-7; TCRdb's D gene call, TRBD1, goes unchecked for lack of DNA. CDR3 length equals 15 residues. Per the germline V gene, CDR1 is SGHRS and CDR2 is YFSETQ. CDR3 sequence reads: CASSPGTGGKDEQYF.

CDR3 protein: CASSQGGLADNEQFF. The chain uses TRBV4-3 and TRBJ2-1; no DNA is available, so the TRBD2 call from TCRdb remains unchecked. This CDR3 spans 15 amino acids. CDR1 is LGHNA, CDR2 YSLEER, per germline.

J is TRBJ1-4 and V is TRBV11-2; TCRdb outputs TRBD1, but without DNA this stays unchecked. The germline V gene has CDR1 SGHAT and CDR2 FQNNGV. This CDR3 comprises 15 residues. Here the CDR3 reads CASSLRGMANEKLFF.

The chain employs TRBV4-1 and TRBJ2-7; absent DNA, TCRdb's TRBD1 call cannot be checked. The germline V gene encodes CDR1 MGHRA and CDR2 YSYEKL. This CDR3 contains 15 residues. The CDR3: CASSTDRALSYEQYF.

The chain couples TRBV7-2 to TRBJ2-3; lacking DNA, the TRBD2 call made by TCRdb goes unchecked. The CDR3 consists of 16 residues. Germline loops: CDR1 SGHTA, CDR2 FQGNSA. This chain's CDR3 is CASSLLAGAGTDTQYF.

The rearrangement links TRBV7-3 to TRBJ2-1. The length of the CDR3 is 13 residues. Germline V gene sequence: CDR1 SGHTA, CDR2 FQGTGA. This chain's CDR3 is CASSTSNGHEQFF.

The V call is TRBV5-6, the J call TRBJ1-5. The germline V gene has CDR1 SGHDT and CDR2 YYEEEE. The CDR3 is 13 amino acids. The CDR3 sequence: CASSLLGNQPQHF.

The chain couples TRBV29-1 to TRBJ2-5; TCRdb outputs TRBD1, but without DNA this stays unchecked. The V gene's germline CDR1 is SQVTM and CDR2 ANQGSEA. The CDR3 is made up of 16 amino acids. The CDR3: CSVESPRGQVSETQYF.

The V call is TRBV20-1, the J call TRBJ2-1; TCRdb outputs TRBD1, but without DNA this stays unchecked. The V gene's germline CDR1 is DFQATT and CDR2 SNEGSKA (reference sequence). The CDR3 spans 14 residues. Here the CDR3 reads CRSDPGPIYNEQFF.

CDR3 sequence: CASSQDQTGDSNQPQHF. The chain uses TRBV4-1 and TRBJ1-5; the TCRdb D gene call, TRBD1, has no DNA to confirm it. CDR3 length: 17 residues. CDR1 is MGHRA and CDR2 is YSYEKL in the germline V gene.

CDR3: CASSLMGGTEAFF. The chain joins TRBV9 to TRBJ1-1; there is no DNA to check the TCRdb D call of TRBD1. This CDR3 contains 13 residues. The V gene's germline CDR1 is SGDLS and CDR2 YYNGEE. Variable domain in full (rest from reference TRBV9 and TRBJ1-1): DSGVTQTPKHLITATGQRVTLRCSPRSGDLSVYWYQQSLDQGLQFLIQYYNGEERAKGNILERFSAQQFPDLHSELNLSSLELGDSALYFCASSLMGGTEAFFGQGTRLTVV.

The chain's CDR3 is CASSLELQGYTGELFF. The chain joins TRBV5-6 to TRBJ2-2; TCRdb's D call, TRBD1, is unchecked because there is no DNA. Looked up from germline, CDR1 is SGHDT and CDR2 is YYEEEE. The CDR3 is 16 amino acids.

This chain links TRBV9 with TRBJ2-3; there is no DNA to check the TCRdb D call of TRBD1. The CDR3 covers 13 residues. Germline-derived CDR1 and CDR2 are SGDLS and YYNGEE. This chain's CDR3 is CASSDRGGDTQYF.

V gene TRBV7-2 combines with J gene TRBJ2-5; TCRdb selects TRBD1, and the lack of DNA leaves this call unchecked. The CDR3 is 14 amino acids. Germline V gene sequence: CDR1 SGHTA, CDR2 FQGNSA. The CDR3 sequence is CASSSDRASETQYF.

The chain combines TRBV7-9 with TRBJ2-1; TCRdb outputs TRBD2, but without DNA this stays unchecked. Germline CDR1 is SEHNR and CDR2 is FQNEAQ (reference sequence). This CDR3 is 16 amino acids long. CDR3: CASSHHSGKEYNEQFF. Using reference TRBV7-9 and TRBJ2-1 for the parts outside the CDR3, the full variable domain is DTGVSQNPRHKITKRGQNVTFRCDPISEHNRLYWYRQTLGQGPEFLTYFQNEAQLEKSRLLSDRFSAERPKGSFSTLEIQRTEQGDSAMYLCASSHHSGKEYNEQFFGPGTRLTVL.

This chain links TRBV7-8 with TRBJ2-2; TCRdb selects TRBD1, and the lack of DNA leaves this call unchecked. The CDR3 is 13 amino acids. From germline, CDR1 is SGHVS and CDR2 FQNEAQ. The CDR3 is CASSSTWAGELFF. Combining the CDR3 with reference TRBV7-8 and TRBJ2-2 gives the whole variable domain GAGVSQSPRYKVAKRGQDVALRCDPISGHVSLFWYQQALGQGPEFLTYFQNEAQLDKSGLPSDRFFAERPEGSVSTLKIQRTQQEDSAVYLCASSSTWAGELFFGEGSRLTVL.

The chain joins TRBV5-4 to TRBJ2-3; TCRdb designates TRBD2, a call that cannot be tested without DNA. This CDR3 spans 16 amino acids. Germline V gene data show CDR1 as SGHNT and CDR2 as YYREEE (reference sequence). CDR3 loop: CASSPMTSGPTDTQYF.

The chain uses TRBV20-1 and TRBJ2-1; TCRdb's D call of TRBD2 is untestable without DNA. This CDR3 region has 15 residues. Germline CDR1 and CDR2: DFQATT and SNEGSKA (reference sequence). CDR3 protein: CSARHLAGDDNEQFF.

This rearrangement joins TRBV19 to TRBJ2-1; TCRdb returns TRBD2, unconfirmable since there is no DNA. This CDR3 comprises 15 residues. Per germline, CDR1 LNHDA and CDR2 SQIVND (reference sequence). CDR3 loop: CASSIDRAGYNEQFF.